The clone carrying this T cell receptor (beta chain) was counted many times. Its target is not known. The data are from a study of response to subunit inactivated influenza vaccine. One entry per CDR3 protein, called by TCRdb with MiXCR from the RT-PCR reads. This table holds about 700,000 distinct CDR3 sequences, around 15% found once. Study results and limitations: Researchers suggested that each seasonal influenza vaccination recruits few new T cells.

The CDR3 sequence is 15 residues long. The junction had 4 bases not matched to a gene; V was cut back by 5 bases and J by 0 bases. Sequencing was performed on PBMCs from blood, taken roughly 2 weeks before vaccination. This TCR came from a man over 45 who received an inactivated influenza vaccine. The chain carries TRBV12-3 or TRBV12-4 and TRBJ2-4; TRBD1 agrees at 7 bases. CDR3 in amino acids: CASSTGALAKNIQYF. CDR3 in DNA: TGTGCCAGCAGTACAGGGGCCCTAGCCAAAAACATTCAGTACTTC.